These 32 T cell receptor beta chains share one sample of origin, sequenced in a study of OX40 agonist ivuxolimab in advanced cancers. Data came from immunoSEQ multiplex PCR; TCRdb stores just in-frame clones and leaves some out. The data contain around 37,000 clones, roughly 80% of them singletons. Material: CD4+ or CD8+ T cells sorted from blood, obtained in a trial of the OX40 agonist ivuxolimab. The receptors come from an adult with an advanced solid tumor such as melanoma, head and neck, liver or kidney cancer.

This clone occurred once. This chain links TRBV4-1 with TRBJ2-3; 8 bases are shared with TRBD2. Unmatched junction bases numbered 3, after V lost 1 base and J lost 3 bases. The CDR3 length is 15 residues. The germline gives CDR1 MGHRA, CDR2 YSYEKL. DNA for the CDR3: TGCGCCAGCAGCCAAGTAGCGGGGAAAACAGATACGCAGTATTTT. It codes for CASSQVAGKTDTQYF.

In its sample, this clone was seen once. The chain uses TRBV6-4 and TRBJ1-1; TRBD1 might be the D (6 bases). Germline assignment: CDR1 MRHNA and CDR2 SNTAGT. V was pared by 8 bases and J by 2 bases, with 12 bases between. The CDR3 totals 13 residues. The DNA of the CDR3 is TGTGCCAGCTCGGACAGTTCTAACACTGAAGCTTTCTTT. Its translation is CASSDSSNTEAFF.

CDR3 amino acids: CAQLPPGSNYGYTF. In DNA form, the CDR3 reads TGTGCCCAACTACCACCGGGGAGTAACTATGGCTACACCTTC. The genes are TRBV30 and TRBJ1-2; no reliable D call. CDR3 length: 14 residues. V was clipped by 8 bases and J by 1 base, with 17 bases between them. Germline lookup yields CDR1 GTSNPN and CDR2 SVGIG (reference sequence).

The chain uses TRBV7-8 and TRBJ2-7; 7 nucleotides agree with TRBD1. CDR1 is SGHVS, CDR2 FQNEAQ, per germline. Trimming at V came to 6 bases and at J to 2 bases, leaving 4 bases not matched to a gene. The CDR3 contains 13 residues. The CDR3 DNA reads TGTGCCAGCAGGCGGACAGGTCCCTACGAGCAGTACTTC. Protein sequence: CASRRTGPYEQYF.

The CDR3 here is CASSLGPLRYF. The DNA of the CDR3 is TGTGCCAGCAGTCTAGGGCCCTTGCGGTACTTC. This chain uses TRBV28 with TRBJ2-7; D call uncertain. CDR3 length: 11 amino acids. With 5 bases removed from V and 12 bases from J, the gap between germline ends came to 14 bases. The germline gives CDR1 MDHEN, CDR2 SYDVKM.

This clone was seen only a few times. This chain joins TRBV19 and TRBJ1-2; D gene unclear. Deletions cut 5 bases from V and 1 base from J, with 11 bases between. The germline gives CDR1 LNHDA, CDR2 SQIVND (reference sequence). This CDR3 spans 14 amino acids. The CDR3 region has the DNA TGTGCCAGTAGTCTCGGACCGTTTAACTATGGCTACACCTTC. Protein: CASSLGPFNYGYTF. Based on the CDR3 plus reference TRBV19 and TRBJ1-2, the full variable domain is DGGITQSPKYLFRKEGQNVTLSCEQNLNHDAMYWYRQDPGQGLRLIYYSQIVNDFQKGDIAEGYSVSREKKESFPLTVTSAQKNPTAFYLCASSLGPFNYGYTFGSGTRLTVV.

The rearrangement joins TRBV6-9 to TRBJ1-2; TRBD1 matches at 7 bases. V dropped 6 bases and J dropped 4; count of bases not matched to a gene: 8. Looked up from germline, CDR1 is MNHGY and CDR2 is SVAAGI. CDR3 length: 14 amino acids. The CDR3 region has the DNA TGTGCCAGCAGACAAAGACGGACAGGCTATGGCTACACCTTC. It translates to CASRQRRTGYGYTF.

V gene TRBV7-9 combines with J gene TRBJ2-7, with 9 positions matching TRBD1. The CDR3 covers 16 residues. V shed 0 bases and J 2 bases; nucleotides not matched to a gene: 5. CDR1 SEHNR and CDR2 FQNEAQ come from the germline V gene (reference sequence). The CDR3 is CASSLAGTGIAYEQYF. The CDR3 nucleotides read TGTGCCAGCAGCTTAGCCGGGACAGGGATTGCCTACGAGCAGTACTTC.

The rearrangement uses TRBV9 and TRBJ2-7, with a tentative D call TRBD1 (6 bases). The CDR3 is made up of 15 amino acids. Trimming cost V 3 bases and J 5 bases, with 18 bases left between them. CDR1 and CDR2 from the germline V gene are SGDLS and YYNGEE. The CDR3 is CASSEHSQGIDEQYF. Here the CDR3 DNA reads TGTGCCAGCAGCGAACACTCACAGGGAATAGACGAGCAGTACTTC. Drawing the rest from reference TRBV9 and TRBJ2-7, the complete variable domain is DSGVTQTPKHLITATGQRVTLRCSPRSGDLSVYWYQQSLDQGLQFLIQYYNGEERAKGNILERFSAQQFPDLHSELNLSSLELGDSALYFCASSEHSQGIDEQYFGPGTRLTVT.

V is TRBV5-4 and J is TRBJ2-7; D may be TRBD1 (5 bases). With 4 bases removed from V and 3 bases from J, the gap between germline ends came to 11 bases. This CDR3 region has 13 residues. Germline loops: CDR1 SGHNT, CDR2 YYREEE (reference sequence). This chain's CDR3 is CASSTTEDYEQYF. The CDR3 DNA reads as TGTGCCAGCAGCACGACAGAAGACTACGAGCAGTACTTC. The full variable domain, its missing parts supplied by reference TRBV5-4 and TRBJ2-7, is ETGVTQSPTHLIKTRGQQVTLRCSSQSGHNTVSWYQQALGQGPQFIFQYYREEENGRGNFPPRFSGLQFPNYSSELNVNALELDDSALYLCASSTTEDYEQYFGPGTRLTVT.

The chain has TRBV7-2 and TRBJ2-7; 8 bases fit TRBD1. J was trimmed by 0 bases and V by 2 bases; bases with no gene match: 6. Germline V gives CDR1 SGHTA, CDR2 FQGNSA. The CDR3 runs 16 residues. The CDR3: CASSLKGTGISYEQYF. The DNA of the CDR3 is TGTGCCAGCAGCTTAAAGGGGACAGGAATCTCCTACGAGCAGTACTTC.

This clone has just a few counts. The rearrangement links TRBV2 to TRBJ2-7; D gene uncertain. CDR1 SNHLY and CDR2 FYNNEI come from the germline V gene. The V and J ends lost 2 bases and 4 bases respectively, with 15 bases between them. The CDR3 covers 15 residues. CDR3 region: CASSEMKGRPYEQYF. CDR3 DNA: TGTGCCAGCAGTGAAATGAAAGGCAGACCATACGAGCAGTACTTC. The complete variable domain, with remaining parts taken from reference TRBV2 and TRBJ2-7, reads EPEVTQTPSHQVTQMGQEVILRCVPISNHLYFYWYRQILGQKVEFLVSFYNNEISEKSEIFDDQFSVERPDGSNFTLKIRSTKLEDSAMYFCASSEMKGRPYEQYFGPGTRLTVT.

Only one count was recorded for this clone. The V gene is TRBV7-9, the J gene TRBJ2-3; 14 nucleotides agree with TRBD2. Germline V gene data show CDR1 as SEHNR and CDR2 as FQNEAQ (reference sequence). Unmatched junction bases numbered 6, after V lost 3 bases and J lost 4 bases. The CDR3 totals 17 residues. The CDR3 spells CASSLTSGGDPADTQYF. For the CDR3, the DNA is TGTGCCAGCAGCTTGACTAGCGGGGGGGACCCCGCAGATACGCAGTATTTT.

This rearrangement joins TRBV5-1 to TRBJ2-5; no firm D call. Germline lookup yields CDR1 SGHRS and CDR2 YFSETQ. Trimming took 0 bases from V and 5 from J, leaving 11 bases between them. CDR3 size: 14 residues. CDR3 in amino acids: CASSLAGFRETQYF. The DNA of the CDR3 is TGCGCCAGCAGCTTGGCTGGGTTCCGGGAGACCCAGTACTTC.

The CDR3 loop is CASSPPYIGEQYF. The CDR3 coding sequence is TGTGCCAGCAGTCCCCCCTACATAGGCGAGCAGTACTTC. The chain joins TRBV28 to TRBJ2-7; no definite D call. V was pared by 5 bases and J by 6 bases, with 14 bases between. CDR1 and CDR2 from the germline V gene are MDHEN and SYDVKM. The CDR3 consists of 13 residues.

In this sample, this clone turned up a few times. The chain uses TRBV27 and TRBJ1-1, with a tentative D call TRBD1 (6 bases). V was clipped by 5 bases and J by 5 bases, with 15 bases between them. Germline V gives CDR1 MNHEY, CDR2 SMNVEV (reference sequence). CDR3 length: 14 residues. The CDR3 region has the DNA TGTGCCAGCAGTCCGAGGGGGTTTAGTACTGAAGCTTTCTTT. It translates to CASSPRGFSTEAFF.

The chain has TRBV15 and TRBJ2-1; D possibly corresponds to TRBD2 (5 bases). CDR1 is LNHNV and CDR2 is YYDKDF in the germline V gene (reference sequence). V gave up 4 bases and J gave up 4 bases, with 17 bases separating them. The CDR3 length is 16 residues. CDR3 nucleotides: TGTGCCACCAGCACCCCGGAGAGGGTGCTATACAATGAGCAGTTCTTC. Translated, it gives CATSTPERVLYNEQFF.

In this sample, this clone turned up once. The gene calls are TRBV9 and TRBJ1-5; 9 nucleotides align to TRBD1. Germline CDR1 is SGDLS and CDR2 is YYNGEE. The CDR3 has 17 residues. Trimming cost V 0 bases and J 3 bases; bases outside gene matches: 7. The CDR3 sequence: CASSVGGGDRDNQPQHF. The CDR3 DNA is TGTGCCAGCAGCGTAGGAGGGGGGGACAGGGACAATCAGCCCCAGCATTTT.

The CDR3 bases are TGTGCCAGCAGCTTACGGGGTGCCTACGAGCAGTACTTC. Translation gives CASSLRGAYEQYF. The chain joins TRBV7-8 to TRBJ2-7, with D possibly matching TRBD2 (5 bases). CDR3 length: 13 residues. Trimming removed 2 bases from V and 2 bases from J, with 7 bases in between. The V gene's germline CDR1 is SGHVS and CDR2 FQNEAQ.

The chain uses TRBV7-8 and TRBJ1-6; 9 nucleotides agree with TRBD1. The CDR3 contains 14 residues. In germline, CDR1 is SGHVS, CDR2 FQNEAQ. The ends lost 5 bases at V and 8 bases at J; junction bases unmatched: 4. The CDR3 DNA is TGTGCCAGCAGCGGGGGACAGGGATATTCACCCCTCCACTTT. Translation gives CASSGGQGYSPLHF.

The chain employs TRBV7-8 and TRBJ1-4; D ambiguous. The CDR3 runs to 13 residues. V was cut by 5 bases and J by 5 bases, with 9 bases left in between. Per germline, CDR1 SGHVS and CDR2 FQNEAQ. As DNA, the CDR3 is TGTGCCAGCAGCCCCGTGGGGAATGAAAAACTGTTTTTT. Translating gives CASSPVGNEKLFF.

The chain uses TRBV2 and TRBJ2-7; 9 positions agree with TRBD2. This CDR3 contains 14 residues. J gave up 3 bases and V 3 bases, and 3 bases lay outside the gene matches. Looked up from germline, CDR1 is SNHLY and CDR2 is FYNNEI. The CDR3 sequence is CASSEREGLYEQYF. In DNA form, the CDR3 reads TGTGCCAGCAGTGAGCGGGAGGGTCTCTACGAGCAGTACTTC.

V usage is TRBV28 and J usage is TRBJ2-7, with 9 positions matching TRBD2. Germline loops: CDR1 MDHEN, CDR2 SYDVKM. This CDR3 is 15 amino acids long. The V and J ends lost 3 bases and 7 bases, in that order; junction bases with no gene match: 10. The CDR3 sequence: CASSFGTSLLREQYF. The CDR3 DNA reads TGTGCCAGCAGTTTCGGGACTAGCCTCCTTAGGGAGCAGTACTTC.

This clone was found a few times. The chain joins TRBV4-1 to TRBJ2-2; D possibly corresponds to TRBD2 (6 bases). This CDR3 has 15 amino acids. Per the germline V gene, CDR1 is MGHRA and CDR2 is YSYEKL. Trimming took 4 bases from V and 4 from J, leaving 13 bases between them. CDR3 protein: CASSPGAGFTGELFF. DNA for the CDR3: TGCGCCAGCAGCCCCGGGGCGGGGTTCACCGGGGAGCTGTTTTTT.

The CDR3 DNA follows: TGTGCCAGCAGCCTGGATTTGGGCACTGAAGCTTTCTTT. Amino acid sequence: CASSLDLGTEAFF. This chain connects TRBV6-5 to TRBJ1-1; D gene unclear. Trimming shortened V by 6 bases and J by 4 bases, and 12 bases separated the two germline ends. CDR3 size: 13 residues. Germline loops: CDR1 MNHEY, CDR2 SVGAGI.

The rearrangement joins TRBV13 to TRBJ1-5; D perhaps matches TRBD1 (5 bases). V dropped 3 bases and J dropped 6 bases, with 12 bases sitting between them. The CDR3 extends over 14 amino acids. Germline-derived CDR1 and CDR2 are PRHDT and FYEKMQ (reference sequence). CDR3 in DNA: TGTGCCAGCAGCTTGGCCGGGGACGGTCAGCCCCAGCATTTT. It codes for CASSLAGDGQPQHF.

The V call is TRBV27, the J call TRBJ2-7; D not resolved. Germline V gene lookup returns CDR1 MNHEY and CDR2 SMNVEV (reference sequence). There are 14 residues in the CDR3. Trimming cost V 3 bases and J 5 bases, with 14 bases left between them. CDR3 protein: CASSLSQPYDEQYF. The CDR3 nucleotides read TGTGCCAGCAGTTTGTCACAGCCTTATGACGAGCAGTACTTC.

This clone was observed once. V is TRBV6-1 and J is TRBJ2-7, with D possibly TRBD1 on 5 matching bases. This CDR3 spans 16 amino acids. The germline V gene has CDR1 MNHNS and CDR2 SASEGT. Between the trimmed V and J ends, which lost 0 bases and 0 bases, there was a span of 12 bases. This CDR3 is CASSEALPGHSYEQYF. The DNA for the CDR3 is TGTGCCAGCAGTGAAGCTCTGCCAGGGCACTCCTACGAGCAGTACTTC.

This rearrangement joins TRBV4-2 to TRBJ1-5; D is possibly TRBD1 (5 bases). Looked up from germline, CDR1 is LGHNA and CDR2 is YNFKEQ. Trimming shortened V by 4 bases and J by 0 bases, and 10 bases separated the two germline ends. CDR3 size: 15 residues. CDR3 region: CASSPGTDSNQPQHF. The CDR3 DNA sequence: TGTGCCAGCAGCCCGGGGACGGATAGCAATCAGCCCCAGCATTTT.

This chain links TRBV7-9 with TRBJ2-5, with D perhaps TRBD1 or TRBD2 (5 bases each). This CDR3 is built from 14 residues. With 2 bases removed from V and 3 bases from J, the gap between germline ends came to 10 bases. In germline, CDR1 is SEHNR, CDR2 FQNEAQ (reference sequence). CDR3 nucleotides: TGTGCCAGCAGCTTACCCCGGGGCGAAGAGACCCAGTACTTC. Amino acids: CASSLPRGEETQYF.

The chain combines TRBV5-6 with TRBJ1-2, with D possibly being TRBD1 (5 bases). Germline lookup yields CDR1 SGHDT and CDR2 YYEEEE. The CDR3 runs to 16 residues. Trimming left V 3 bases short and J 4 bases short, with 19 bases between. CDR3 protein: CASSYLAGPDVYGYTF. The DNA of the CDR3 is TGTGCCAGCAGCTATCTGGCAGGGCCTGACGTCTATGGCTACACCTTC.

This clone turned up a few times. The V gene is TRBV11-2, the J gene TRBJ1-2; D remains ambiguous. This CDR3 is built from 13 residues. Between the trimmed V and J ends, which lost 5 bases and 7 bases, there was a span of 14 bases. The V gene's germline CDR1 is SGHAT and CDR2 FQNNGV. CDR3 sequence: CASSPAGWGGYTF. The CDR3 DNA follows: TGTGCCAGCAGCCCTGCCGGGTGGGGTGGCTACACCTTC.